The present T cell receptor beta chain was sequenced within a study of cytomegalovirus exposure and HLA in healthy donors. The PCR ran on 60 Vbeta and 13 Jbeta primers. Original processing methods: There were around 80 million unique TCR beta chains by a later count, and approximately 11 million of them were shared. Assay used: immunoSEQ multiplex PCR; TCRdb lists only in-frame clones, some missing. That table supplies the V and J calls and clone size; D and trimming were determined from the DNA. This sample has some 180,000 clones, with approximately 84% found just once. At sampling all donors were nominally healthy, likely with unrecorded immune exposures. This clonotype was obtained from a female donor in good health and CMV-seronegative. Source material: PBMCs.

Here the CDR3 DNA reads TGTGCCAGTAGTCCATACATGAACACCGGGGAGCTGTTTTTT. Amino acids: CASSPYMNTGELFF. V is TRBV19 and J is TRBJ2-2; no clear D. The germline V and J ends were trimmed by 5 bases and 1 base, with 8 bases remaining between them. CDR3 length equals 14 residues. Germline V CDR1 and CDR2: LNHDA, SQIVND (reference sequence).